The entry below gives a single T cell receptor (beta chain) sequence along with its context. What it recognizes is unknown. The record originates from a study of cytomegalovirus exposure and HLA in healthy donors. General study points: In an earlier analysis, about 87% or about 30%: the productive usage of most TCR beta V segments.

The PCR had 60 Vbeta and 13 Jbeta primers. Assay: immunoSEQ multiplex PCR; the TCRdb copy retains only in-frame clones and omits some. The data show 130,000 to 150,000 clones, with 65% to 85% seen just once and more than 3% held by the top ten. CDR3 length: 15 residues. The ends were cut back, 2 bases at V and 2 bases at J, with 13 bases in the middle. CDR1 is MNHNS, CDR2 SASEGT, per germline. The sequence was collected from a male donor in good health and CMV-seronegative. The sample taken for sequencing was PBMCs. The V gene is TRBV6-1, the J gene TRBJ2-7; tentative D call: TRBD1 (5 bases). The CDR3 sequence: CASSELNRLTYEQYF. The DNA of the CDR3 is TGTGCCAGCAGTGAACTAAACAGGCTAACCTACGAGCAGTACTTC.